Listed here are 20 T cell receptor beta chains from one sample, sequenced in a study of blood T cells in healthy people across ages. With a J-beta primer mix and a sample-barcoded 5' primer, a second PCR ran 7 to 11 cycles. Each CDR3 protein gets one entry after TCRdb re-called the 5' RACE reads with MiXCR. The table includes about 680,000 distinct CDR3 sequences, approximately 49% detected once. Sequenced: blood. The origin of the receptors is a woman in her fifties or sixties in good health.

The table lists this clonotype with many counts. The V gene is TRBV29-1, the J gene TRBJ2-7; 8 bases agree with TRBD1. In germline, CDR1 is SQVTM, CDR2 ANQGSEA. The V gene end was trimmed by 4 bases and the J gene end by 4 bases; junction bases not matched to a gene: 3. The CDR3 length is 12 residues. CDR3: CSVGTGIYEQYF. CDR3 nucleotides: TGCAGCGTTGGGACAGGGATATACGAGCAGTACTTC.

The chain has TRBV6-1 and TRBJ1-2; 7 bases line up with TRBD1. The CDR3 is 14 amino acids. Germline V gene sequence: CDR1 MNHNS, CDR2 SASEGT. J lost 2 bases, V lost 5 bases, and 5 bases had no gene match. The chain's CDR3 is CASSLRGSNYGYTF. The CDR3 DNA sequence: TGTGCCAGCAGTCTCAGGGGGAGCAACTATGGCTACACCTTC.

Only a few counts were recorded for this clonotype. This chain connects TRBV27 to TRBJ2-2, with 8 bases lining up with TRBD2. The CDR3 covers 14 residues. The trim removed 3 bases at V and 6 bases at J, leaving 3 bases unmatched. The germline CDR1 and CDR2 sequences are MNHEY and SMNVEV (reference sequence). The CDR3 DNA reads TGTGCCAGCAGTTTGAGAGCGGGAGCCGGGGAGCTGTTTTTT. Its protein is CASSLRAGAGELFF.

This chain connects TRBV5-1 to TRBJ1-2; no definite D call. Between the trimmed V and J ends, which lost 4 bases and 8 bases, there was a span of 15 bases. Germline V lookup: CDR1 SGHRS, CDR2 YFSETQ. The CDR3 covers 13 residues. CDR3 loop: CASSIGPSQGYTF. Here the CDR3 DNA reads TGCGCCAGCAGCATTGGGCCATCCCAAGGCTACACCTTC. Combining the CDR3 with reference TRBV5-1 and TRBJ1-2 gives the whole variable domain KAGVTQTPRYLIKTRGQQVTLSCSPISGHRSVSWYQQTPGQGLQFLFEYFSETQRNKGNFPGRFSGRQFSNSRSEMNVSTLELGDSALYLCASSIGPSQGYTFGSGTRLTVV.

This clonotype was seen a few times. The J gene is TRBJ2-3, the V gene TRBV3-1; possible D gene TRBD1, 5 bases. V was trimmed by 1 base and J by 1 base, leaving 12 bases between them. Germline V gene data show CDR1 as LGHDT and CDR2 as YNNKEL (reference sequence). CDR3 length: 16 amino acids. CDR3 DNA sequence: TGTGCCAGCAGCCAAGCTTTTACACAGGGCACAGATACGCAGTATTTT. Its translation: CASSQAFTQGTDTQYF.

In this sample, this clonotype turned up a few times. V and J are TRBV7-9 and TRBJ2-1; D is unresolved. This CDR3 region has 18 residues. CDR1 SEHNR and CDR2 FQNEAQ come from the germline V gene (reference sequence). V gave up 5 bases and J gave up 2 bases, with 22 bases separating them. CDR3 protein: CASSLRLFVRKAYNEQFF. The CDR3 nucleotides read TGTGCCAGCAGCCTCCGGTTGTTTGTGCGGAAGGCCTACAATGAGCAGTTCTTC.

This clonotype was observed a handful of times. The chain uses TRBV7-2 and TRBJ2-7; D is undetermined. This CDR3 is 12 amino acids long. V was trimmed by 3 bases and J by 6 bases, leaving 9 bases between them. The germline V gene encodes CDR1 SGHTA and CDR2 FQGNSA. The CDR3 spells CASSLLWGEQYF. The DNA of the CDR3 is TGTGCCAGCAGCTTGTTATGGGGCGAGCAGTACTTC. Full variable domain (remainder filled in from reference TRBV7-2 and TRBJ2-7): GAGVSQSPSNKVTEKGKDVELRCDPISGHTALYWYRQSLGQGLEFLIYFQGNSAPDKSGLPSDRFSAERTGGSVSTLTIQRTQQEDSAVYLCASSLLWGEQYFGPGTRLTVT.

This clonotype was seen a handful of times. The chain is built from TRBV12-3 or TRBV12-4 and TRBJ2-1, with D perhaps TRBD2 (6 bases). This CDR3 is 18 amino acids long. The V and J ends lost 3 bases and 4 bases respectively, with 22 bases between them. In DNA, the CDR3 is TGTGCCAGCAGTTTCTCGGGGGTGCCGTCTGGGGGATACAATGAGCAGTTCTTC. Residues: CASSFSGVPSGGYNEQFF.

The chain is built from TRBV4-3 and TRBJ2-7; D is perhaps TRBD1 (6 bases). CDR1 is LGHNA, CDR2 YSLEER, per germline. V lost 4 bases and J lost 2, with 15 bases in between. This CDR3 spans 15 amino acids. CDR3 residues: CASSPRTEVAYEQYF. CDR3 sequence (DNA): TGCGCCAGCAGCCCGCGGACAGAGGTTGCCTACGAGCAGTACTTC.

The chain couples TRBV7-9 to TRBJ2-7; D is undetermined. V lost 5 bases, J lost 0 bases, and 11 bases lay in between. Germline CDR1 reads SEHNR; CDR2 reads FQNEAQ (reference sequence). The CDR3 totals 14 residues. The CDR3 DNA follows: TGTGCCAGCAGCCCCTCGACACTCTCCTACGAGCAGTACTTC. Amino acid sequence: CASSPSTLSYEQYF.

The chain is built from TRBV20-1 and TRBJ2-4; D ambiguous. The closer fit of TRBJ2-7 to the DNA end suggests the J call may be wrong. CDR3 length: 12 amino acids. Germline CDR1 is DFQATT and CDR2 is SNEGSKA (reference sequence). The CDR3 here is CSAPTAGDEQYF. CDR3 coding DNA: TGCAGTGCCCCCACGGCTGGGGACGAGCAGTACTTC.

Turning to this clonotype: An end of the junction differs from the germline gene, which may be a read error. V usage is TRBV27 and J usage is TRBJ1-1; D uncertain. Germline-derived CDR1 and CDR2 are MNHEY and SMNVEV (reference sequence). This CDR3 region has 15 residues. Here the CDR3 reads CASSLLWQPNTVAFF. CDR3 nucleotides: TGTGCCAGCAGTTTATTGTGGCAGCCGAACACTGTAGCTTTCTTT.

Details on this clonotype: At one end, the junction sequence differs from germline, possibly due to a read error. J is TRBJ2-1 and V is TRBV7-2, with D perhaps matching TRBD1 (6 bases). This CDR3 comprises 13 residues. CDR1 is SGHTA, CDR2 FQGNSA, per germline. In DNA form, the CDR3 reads TGTGCCGGCAGCTACCAGGGGTTCAATGAGCAGTTCTTC. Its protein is CAGSYQGFNEQFF.

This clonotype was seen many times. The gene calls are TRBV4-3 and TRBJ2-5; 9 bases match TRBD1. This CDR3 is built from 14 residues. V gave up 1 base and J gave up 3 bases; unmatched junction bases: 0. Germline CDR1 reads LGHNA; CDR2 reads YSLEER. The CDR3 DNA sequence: TGCGCCAGCAGCCAAGGGACAGGGGAAGAGACCCAGTACTTC. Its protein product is CASSQGTGEETQYF.

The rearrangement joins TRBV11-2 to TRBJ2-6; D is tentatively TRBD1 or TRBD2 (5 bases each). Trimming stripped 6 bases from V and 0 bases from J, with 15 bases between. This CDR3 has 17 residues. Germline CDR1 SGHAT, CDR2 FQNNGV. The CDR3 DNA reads TGTGCCAGCAGATCGCCGGGACGGGCCTCTGGGGCCAACGTCCTGACTTTC. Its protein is CASRSPGRASGANVLTF.

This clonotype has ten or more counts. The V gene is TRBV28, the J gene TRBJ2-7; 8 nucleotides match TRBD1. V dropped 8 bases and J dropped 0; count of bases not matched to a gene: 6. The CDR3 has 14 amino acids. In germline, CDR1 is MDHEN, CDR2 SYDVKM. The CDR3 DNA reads TGTGCCAGCCTATCGACAGGGGACTCCTACGAGCAGTACTTC. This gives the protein CASLSTGDSYEQYF.

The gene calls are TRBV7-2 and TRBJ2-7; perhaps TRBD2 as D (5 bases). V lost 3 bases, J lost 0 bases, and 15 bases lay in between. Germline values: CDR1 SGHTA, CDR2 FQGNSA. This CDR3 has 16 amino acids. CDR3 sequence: CASSLAPPGNSYEQYF. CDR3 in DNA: TGTGCCAGCAGCTTGGCCCCCCCCGGGAACTCCTACGAGCAGTACTTC.

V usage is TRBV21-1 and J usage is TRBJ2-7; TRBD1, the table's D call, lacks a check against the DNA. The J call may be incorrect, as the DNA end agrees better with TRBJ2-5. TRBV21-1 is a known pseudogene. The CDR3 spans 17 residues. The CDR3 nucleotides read TGTGCCAGCAGCAAAGCATGGCGACAGGGGCGTCATGAGACCCAGTACTTC. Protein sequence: CASSKAWRQGRHETQYF.

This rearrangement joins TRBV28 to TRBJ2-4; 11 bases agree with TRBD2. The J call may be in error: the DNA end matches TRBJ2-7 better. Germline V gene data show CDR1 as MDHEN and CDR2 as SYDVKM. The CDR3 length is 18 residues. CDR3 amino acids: CASSSVLAGGYSSYEQYF. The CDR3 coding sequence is TGTGCCAGCAGTTCGGTCCTAGCGGGAGGATATAGTTCCTACGAGCAGTACTTC.

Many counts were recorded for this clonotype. In DNA form, the CDR3 reads TGTGCCAGCAGCCATTGGGGGGGGGGAACAGATACGCAGTATTTT. The encoded protein is CASSHWGGGTDTQYF. The V call is TRBV7-2, the J call TRBJ2-3; TRBD2 matches 7 bases. There are 15 residues in the CDR3. Germline CDR1 reads SGHTA; CDR2 reads FQGNSA. The V segment lost 5 bases and the J segment 3 bases; nucleotides outside the gene matches: 8.